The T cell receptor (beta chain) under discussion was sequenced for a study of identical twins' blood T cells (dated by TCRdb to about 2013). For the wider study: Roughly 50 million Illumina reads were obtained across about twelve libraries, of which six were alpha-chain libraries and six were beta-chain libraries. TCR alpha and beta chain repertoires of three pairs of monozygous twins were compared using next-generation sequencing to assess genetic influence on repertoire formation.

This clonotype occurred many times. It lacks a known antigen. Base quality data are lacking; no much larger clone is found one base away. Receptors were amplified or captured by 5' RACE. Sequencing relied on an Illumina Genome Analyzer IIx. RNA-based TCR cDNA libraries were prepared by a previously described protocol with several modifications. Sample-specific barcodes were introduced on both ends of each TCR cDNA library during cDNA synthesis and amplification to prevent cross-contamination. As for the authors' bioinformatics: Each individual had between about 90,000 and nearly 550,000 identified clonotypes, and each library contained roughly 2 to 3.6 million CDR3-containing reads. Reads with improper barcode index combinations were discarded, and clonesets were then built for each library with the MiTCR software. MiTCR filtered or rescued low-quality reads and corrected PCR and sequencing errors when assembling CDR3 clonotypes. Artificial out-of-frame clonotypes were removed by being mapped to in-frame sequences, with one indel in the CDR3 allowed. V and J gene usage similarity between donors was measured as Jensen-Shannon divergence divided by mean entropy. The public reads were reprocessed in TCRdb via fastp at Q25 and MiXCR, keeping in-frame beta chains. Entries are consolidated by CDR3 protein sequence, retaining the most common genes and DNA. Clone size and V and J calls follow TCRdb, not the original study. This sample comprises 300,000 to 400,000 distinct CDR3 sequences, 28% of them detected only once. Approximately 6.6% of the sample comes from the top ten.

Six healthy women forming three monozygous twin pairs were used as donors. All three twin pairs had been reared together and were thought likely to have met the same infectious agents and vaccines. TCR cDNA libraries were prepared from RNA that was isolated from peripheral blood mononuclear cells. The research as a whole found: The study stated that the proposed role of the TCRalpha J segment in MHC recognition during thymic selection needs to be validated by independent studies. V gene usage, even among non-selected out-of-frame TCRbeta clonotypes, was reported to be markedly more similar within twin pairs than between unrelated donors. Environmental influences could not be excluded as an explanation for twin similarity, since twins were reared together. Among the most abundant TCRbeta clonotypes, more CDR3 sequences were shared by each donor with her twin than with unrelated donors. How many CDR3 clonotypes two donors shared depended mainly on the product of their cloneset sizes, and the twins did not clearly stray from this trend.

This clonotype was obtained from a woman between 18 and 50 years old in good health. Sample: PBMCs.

The CDR3 is CASSLTGMNTEAFF. In nucleotide form, the sequence is TGCGCCAGCAGCTTGACAGGGATGAACACTGAAGCTTTCTTT. Rearrangement joined TRBV5-1 to TRBJ1-1; 6 matching bases give a weak D call of TRBD1. The germline V gene specifies SGHRS as CDR1 and YFSETQ as CDR2. Trimming removed 1 base from V and 0 bases from J, leaving 7 bases between the germline ends. The CDR3 goes from the cysteine to the phenylalanine over 14 residues. Kept here is only the CDR3 DNA, which spans 42 bases and is read in frame from base 1. Where the CDR3 stops, the reference TRBV5-1 and TRBJ1-1 genes take over; the full variable domain is KAGVTQTPRYLIKTRGQQVTLSCSPISGHRSVSWYQQTPGQGLQFLFEYFSETQRNKGNFPGRFSGRQFSNSRSEMNVSTLELGDSALYLCASSLTGMNTEAFFGQGTRLTVV.